The rows below give T cell receptor beta chains drawn from one sample of a study of T cells in Graves' hyperthyroidism and ophthalmopathy. TCRdb recomputed calls from the multiplex PCR reads with MiXCR, one row per CDR3 protein. The table includes 750,000 to 950,000 distinct CDR3 sequences, about two fifths detected once. The sequencing input was blood. The receptor source for this set is a young man with Graves' hyperthyroidism. The CDR3 runs from the conserved cysteine through the conserved F or W. A D gene is named only where the DNA matches it firmly. Some rows mark clone size as missing; the rest say once, few, many or name a class of expanded clone.

D gene	clone size	V gene	J gene	CDR3 protein	CDR3 DNA
.	many	TRBV12-3/TRBV12-4	TRBJ1-5	CASSRQPNQPQHF	TGTGCCAGCAGTCGACAGCCTAATCAGCCCCAGCATTTT
TRBD2	many	TRBV29-1	TRBJ2-2	CSVSSGITGELFF	TGCAGCGTTAGTAGCGGGATCACCGGGGAGCTGTTTTTT
TRBD2	.	TRBV6-5	TRBJ2-5	CASSVSGGNQETQYF	TGTGCCAGCAGCGTTAGCGGGGGGAATCAAGAGACCCAGTACTTC
.	many	TRBV9	TRBJ2-5	CASSEHEETQYF	TGTGCCAGCAGCGAGCACGAAGAGACCCAGTACTTC
TRBD1	.	TRBV11-2	TRBJ2-7	CASSRGTGGFEQYF	TGCGCCAGCAGTCGGGGGACAGGGGGTTTCGAGCAGTACTTC
.	many	TRBV7-2	TRBJ2-7	CASSLDRYYEQYF	TGTGCCAGCAGCTTAGACCGATACTACGAGCAGTACTTC
.	many	TRBV29-1	TRBJ1-2	CSVGYGVQGYTF	TGCAGCGTTGGGTATGGTGTGCAGGGCTACACCTTC
.	many	TRBV20-1	TRBJ1-1	CSASRLRGGTEAFF	TGCAGTGCTAGCCGCCTCAGGGGAGGAACTGAAGCTTTCTTT
.	many	TRBV15	TRBJ1-1	CATSRELGVEAFF	TGTGCCACCAGCAGAGAGTTGGGGGTTGAAGCTTTCTTT
.	.	TRBV29-1	TRBJ1-1	CSVHPRGRGTEAFF	TGCAGCGTTCATCCCCGGGGTAGAGGTACTGAAGCTTTCTTT
.	many	TRBV20-1	TRBJ1-1	CSASGPRTEAFF	TGCAGTGCTTCCGGGCCGAGGACTGAAGCTTTCTTT
.	many	TRBV7-9	TRBJ1-1	CASSDALNTEAFF	TGTGCCAGCAGCGACGCCCTGAACACTGAAGCTTTCTTT
.	few	TRBV5-4	TRBJ2-2	CASSPLRNTGELFF	TGTGCCAGCAGCCCACTGAGAAACACCGGGGAGCTGTTTTTT
.	.	TRBV29-1	TRBJ1-1	CSVDWASGREAFF	TGCAGCGTTGATTGGGCTAGCGGGAGGGAAGCTTTCTTT
.	few	TRBV6-5	TRBJ1-2	CASRTSTVGISGYTF	TGTGCCAGCAGAACCTCCACTGTAGGGATCAGTGGCTACACCTTC
.	once	TRBV7-9	TRBJ2-5	CASRTGPQETQYF	TGTGCCAGCCGGACTGGGCCCCAAGAGACCCAGTACTTC
.	.	TRBV20-1	TRBJ1-6	CSAREVRVSSYNSPLHF	TGCAGTGCTAGAGAAGTCAGGGTTAGCTCCTATAATTCACCCCTCCACTTT
.	.	TRBV13	TRBJ1-1	CASSFRQLNTEAFF	TGTGCCAGCAGCTTCAGACAGTTGAACACTGAAGCTTTCTTT
.	.	TRBV5-1	TRBJ2-5	CASTTLGGQEETQYF	TGCGCCAGCACTACTTTGGGCGGGCAGGAAGAGACCCAGTACTTC
.	once	TRBV25-1	TRBJ1-6	CARQDSYNSPLHF	TGTGCCAGACAGGACTCCTATAATTCACCCCTCCACTTT
.	.	TRBV5-6	TRBJ2-7	CASSTALAGYEQYF	TGTGCCAGCAGCACCGCCCTAGCAGGGTACGAGCAGTACTTC
TRBD2	few	TRBV9	TRBJ2-5	CASSEGTSGMYQETQYF	TGTGCCAGCAGCGAAGGGACTAGCGGAATGTACCAAGAGACCCAGTACTTC
.	.	TRBV5-4	TRBJ1-1	CASSPEGRTNTEAFF	TGTGCCAGCAGCCCGGAGGGACGGACGAACACTGAAGCTTTCTTT
.	few	TRBV5-1	TRBJ2-5	CASETRGFQETQYF	TGCGCCAGCGAAACGAGAGGATTTCAAGAGACCCAGTACTTC
TRBD1	.	TRBV20-1	TRBJ1-4	CSAGDPQGDEKLFF	TGCAGTGCTGGAGATCCACAGGGGGATGAAAAACTGTTTTTT
.	once	TRBV27	TRBJ1-3	CASSETGSGNTIYF	TGTGCCAGCAGTGAGACAGGTTCTGGAAACACCATATATTTT
TRBD1	.	TRBV11-2	TRBJ2-5	CASSLDQGAGQPQYF	TGTGCCAGCAGCCTCGACCAGGGGGCCGGCCAGCCCCAGTACTTC
.	.	TRBV10-2	TRBJ1-5	CASRGLAGEGNQPQHF	TGCGCCAGCAGGGGACTAGCGGGGGAAGGCAATCAGCCCCAGCATTTT
.	.	TRBV9	TRBJ1-4	CASSVTADHNEKLFF	TGTGCCAGCAGCGTCACGGCGGACCATAATGAAAAACTGTTTTTT
TRBD1	many	TRBV29-1	TRBJ2-2	CSAGTANTGELFF	TGCAGCGCGGGGACAGCGAACACCGGGGAGCTGTTTTTT
.	.	TRBV5-6	TRBJ1-1	CASSFDTQGLNTEAFF	TGTGCCAGCAGCTTCGACACACAGGGACTTAACACTGAAGCTTTCTTT
.	many	TRBV19	TRBJ1-1	CASSYDRRNTEAFF	TGTGCCAGTAGTTACGACAGGAGGAACACTGAAGCTTTCTTT
.	many	TRBV2	TRBJ1-2	CASTQQVGDYGYTF	TGTGCCAGCACCCAACAGGTCGGGGACTATGGCTACACCTTC
.	few	TRBV25-1	TRBJ2-3	CASSMTRGTDTQYF	TGTGCCAGCAGTATGACGAGAGGCACAGATACGCAGTATTTT
.	.	TRBV20-1	TRBJ2-7	CSAPLPGTDYEQYF	TGCAGTGCTCCCCTCCCCGGGACTGATTACGAGCAGTACTTC
TRBD1	.	TRBV7-6	TRBJ2-6	CASSALGQGEAGANVLTF	TGTGCCAGCAGCGCTCTTGGACAGGGCGAGGCTGGGGCCAACGTCCTGACTTTC
TRBD2	.	TRBV7-2	TRBJ2-5	CASRGLAGGWETQYF	TGTGCCAGCAGGGGACTAGCGGGGGGCTGGGAGACCCAGTACTTC
.	many	TRBV15	TRBJ2-7	CATSRVGQGRDEQYF	TGTGCCACCAGCAGAGTGGGGCAGGGCCGTGACGAGCAGTACTTC
TRBD1	many	TRBV5-1	TRBJ1-2	CASSPGQGYGYTF	TGTGCCAGCAGCCCCGGACAGGGGTATGGCTACACCTTC
.	.	TRBV10-3	TRBJ1-5	CAISATGPPQHF	TGTGCCATCAGTGCGACGGGGCCGCCCCAGCATTTT
TRBD1	few	TRBV5-1	TRBJ1-1	CASSQPPGQGLDTEAFF	TGCGCCAGCAGCCAACCACCCGGACAGGGATTGGACACTGAAGCTTTCTTT
TRBD2	.	TRBV4-1	TRBJ2-2	CASSPSAGLAGYTGELFF	TGCGCCAGCAGCCCATCGGCGGGACTAGCGGGGTACACCGGGGAGCTGTTTTTT
.	many	TRBV9	TRBJ2-2	CASSVEGSGELFF	TGTGCCAGCAGCGTAGAAGGGAGCGGGGAGCTGTTTTTT
.	.	TRBV9	TRBJ1-1	CASSVFENTKAFF	TGTGCCAGCAGCGTATTCGAGAACACTAAAGCTTTCTTT
.	few	TRBV6-5	TRBJ1-2	CASTQAVQDGYTF	TGTGCCAGCACTCAGGCCGTTCAGGATGGCTACACCTTC
.	.	TRBV20-1	TRBJ2-7	CSARRSGTRPGEQYF	TGCAGTGCTAGAAGGAGTGGGACGCGTCCTGGCGAGCAGTACTTC
.	few	TRBV7-9	TRBJ2-7	CASSLATSGVYEQYF	TGTGCCAGCAGCTTAGCCACCTCCGGGGTCTACGAGCAGTACTTC